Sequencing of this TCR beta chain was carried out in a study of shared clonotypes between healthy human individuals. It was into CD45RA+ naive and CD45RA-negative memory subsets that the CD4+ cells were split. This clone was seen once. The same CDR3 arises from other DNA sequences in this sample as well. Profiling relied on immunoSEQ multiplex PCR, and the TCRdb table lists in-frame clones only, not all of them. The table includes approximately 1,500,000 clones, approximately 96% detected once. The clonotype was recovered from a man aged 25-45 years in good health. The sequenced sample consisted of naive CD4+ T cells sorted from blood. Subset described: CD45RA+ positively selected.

The DNA for the CDR3 is TGCGCCAGCAGCCCGGACAGGACTAATGAAAAACTGTTTTTT. Amino acids: CASSPDRTNEKLFF. The chain employs TRBV5-1 and TRBJ1-4, with TRBD1 matching 7 bases. CDR1 is SGHRS, CDR2 YFSETQ, per germline. V shed 4 bases, J shed 2 bases, and the junction held 2 bases outside the gene matches. The CDR3 runs 14 residues.